The clone carrying this T cell receptor beta chain is a singleton in its sample. The antigen remains unidentified. V was pared by 3 bases and J by 5 bases, with 8 bases between. There are 13 residues in the CDR3. Germline CDR1 and CDR2: SGHTA and FQGTGA. This sample is part of a study of vaccination effects on CD4 cells after COVID-19. The table came from immunoSEQ multiplex PCR; TCRdb's copy has only in-frame clones and leaves some out. The sample holds approximately 70,000 clones, roughly 74% seen once. Sequencing followed a ViraFEST assay step that expanded antigen-specific CD4+ T cells with viral peptide pools. On roughly day 9 of culture, CD4+ T cells were separated out. Nobody among the vaccine recipients had prior SARS-CoV-2 infection (nucleocapsid antibodies were negative). Both day 3 and day 7 saw half the medium replaced with IL-2 medium.

The sequence was obtained from a human donor who received a COVID-19 vaccine. The genes are TRBV7-3 and TRBJ2-1; D tentatively reads TRBD1 or TRBD2 (5 bases each). The sample consisted of CD4+ T cells from PBMCs cultured with HCoV-NL63 spike peptides, taken before COVID-19 vaccination. In DNA form, the CDR3 reads TGTGCCAGCAGCTTCGGGACCAACAATGAGCAGTTCTTC. Translating gives CASSFGTNNEQFF.